These 20 T cell receptor beta chains came from one sample sequenced in a study of OX40 agonist ivuxolimab in advanced cancers. Some clones are missing from TCRdb's copy, which holds only in-frame ones; the method was immunoSEQ multiplex PCR. The table lists approximately 48,000 clones, around 73% of them singletons, with 2% to 2.5% in the top ten. The source material was CD4+ or CD8+ T cells sorted from blood, sampled in a trial of the OX40 agonist ivuxolimab. The receptors here all came from an adult with an advanced solid tumor such as melanoma, head and neck, liver or kidney cancer.

The chain uses TRBV16 and TRBJ2-6; possibly TRBD1 or TRBD2 for D (7 bases each). Trimming pared 3 bases from V and 2 bases from J, leaving 11 bases between. CDR3 length: 16 amino acids. CDR1 is KGHSY and CDR2 is FQNENV in the germline V gene. CDR3 nucleotides: TGTGCCAGCAGCCACAGGGGGGGGACTGGGGCCAACGTCCTGACTTTC. It codes for CASSHRGGTGANVLTF.

This chain links TRBV18 with TRBJ2-3; 7 bases fit TRBD1. CDR3 length equals 14 residues. CDR1 KGHSH and CDR2 LQKENI come from the germline V gene. V shed 6 bases, J shed 0 bases, and the junction held 3 bases outside the gene matches. The CDR3 spells CASSGQRSTDTQYF. CDR3 bases: TGTGCCAGCTCGGGACAGCGTAGCACAGATACGCAGTATTTT.

This clone was seen more than once but under ten times. This chain links TRBV18 with TRBJ2-5; 13 bases match TRBD2. The CDR3 sequence is 19 residues long. Germline V CDR1 and CDR2: KGHSH, LQKENI. J gave up 1 base and V 3 bases, and 11 bases lay outside the gene matches. This CDR3 reads CASSPSGTSGALVQETQYF. The CDR3 region has the DNA TGTGCCAGCTCACCCTCCGGGACTAGCGGGGCATTAGTCCAAGAGACCCAGTACTTC.

This clone appeared once. The chain joins TRBV5-1 to TRBJ2-7; D not certain. Germline V lookup: CDR1 SGHRS, CDR2 YFSETQ. Trimming removed 0 bases from V and 3 bases from J, with 10 bases in between. The CDR3 is 14 residues long. For the CDR3, the DNA is TGCGCCAGCAGCTTGGACAGAATGAGCTACGAGCAGTACTTC. Encoded protein: CASSLDRMSYEQYF.

The chain recombines TRBV14 with TRBJ1-1; D gene uncertain. There are 17 residues in the CDR3. Per germline, CDR1 SGHDN and CDR2 FVKESK. V lost 0 bases and J 7 bases, leaving 21 bases between the germline ends. The DNA of the CDR3 is TGTGCCAGCAGCCAAGACACAGTGCTTCACAGTCGTGTTGAAGCTTTCTTT. This codes for CASSQDTVLHSRVEAFF.

This clone was picked up one time. CDR3 sequence: CASSPGGDRKNIQYF. The CDR3 DNA reads TGTGCCAGCAGCCCGGGCGGGGACCGCAAAAACATTCAGTACTTC. The chain joins TRBV5-4 to TRBJ2-4; the D gene is possibly TRBD2 (6 bases). The germline gives CDR1 SGHNT, CDR2 YYREEE (reference sequence). This CDR3 has 15 residues. Trimming shortened V by 4 bases and J by 3 bases, and 14 bases separated the two germline ends.

V and J are TRBV7-9 and TRBJ2-5; TRBD2 matches at 9 bases. This CDR3 has 15 residues. CDR1 is SEHNR and CDR2 is FQNEAQ in the germline V gene (reference sequence). The V and J ends lost 5 bases and 2 bases, in that order; junction bases with no gene match: 6. CDR3 nucleotide sequence: TGTGCCAGCAGCAGATTAGCGGGAGCGCAAGAGACCCAGTACTTC. This encodes CASSRLAGAQETQYF. The complete variable domain, with remaining parts taken from reference TRBV7-9 and TRBJ2-5, reads DTGVSQNPRHKITKRGQNVTFRCDPISEHNRLYWYRQTLGQGPEFLTYFQNEAQLEKSRLLSDRFSAERPKGSFSTLEIQRTEQGDSAMYLCASSRLAGAQETQYFGPGTRLLVL.

The rearrangement joins TRBV28 to TRBJ2-7; D is undetermined. The ends were cut back, 3 bases at V and 6 bases at J, with 18 bases in the middle. Germline V gives CDR1 MDHEN, CDR2 SYDVKM. This CDR3 has 15 amino acids. The CDR3 coding sequence is TGTGCCAGCAGTTTCCCTAGTGTTTTCTCCCCCGAGCAGTACTTC. Translated, it gives CASSFPSVFSPEQYF. Full variable domain (missing parts from reference TRBV28 and TRBJ2-7): DVKVTQSSRYLVKRTGEKVFLECVQDMDHENMFWYRQDPGLGLRLIYFSYDVKMKEKGDIPEGYSVSREKKERFSLILESASTNQTSMYLCASSFPSVFSPEQYFGPGTRLTVT.

The V call is TRBV5-8, the J call TRBJ2-7, with 10 nucleotides matching TRBD2. The V segment lost 4 bases and the J segment 6 bases; nucleotides outside the gene matches: 19. The CDR3 extends over 18 amino acids. The germline V gene encodes CDR1 SGHTS and CDR2 YDEGEE. The CDR3 is CASSPRVLAGFSHGEQYF. CDR3 in DNA: TGTGCCAGCAGCCCTCGGGTACTAGCGGGATTCTCCCATGGCGAGCAGTACTTC. The full variable domain, with the rest looked up from reference TRBV5-8 and TRBJ2-7, is EAGVTQSPTHLIKTRGQQATLRCSPISGHTSVYWYQQALGLGLQFLLWYDEGEERNRGNFPPRFSGRQFPNYSSELNVNALELEDSALYLCASSPRVLAGFSHGEQYFGPGTRLTVT.

The rearrangement uses TRBV28 and TRBJ1-1, with unresolved D. The CDR3 is made up of 12 amino acids. Trimming removed 6 bases at V and 8 bases at J, with 13 bases between. Germline V gene sequence: CDR1 MDHEN, CDR2 SYDVKM. The CDR3 region is CASSLRLEEAFF. DNA for the CDR3: TGTGCCAGCAGCCTCAGACTCGAAGAAGCTTTCTTT. The complete variable domain, with remaining parts taken from reference TRBV28 and TRBJ1-1, reads DVKVTQSSRYLVKRTGEKVFLECVQDMDHENMFWYRQDPGLGLRLIYFSYDVKMKEKGDIPEGYSVSREKKERFSLILESASTNQTSMYLCASSLRLEEAFFGQGTRLTVV.

The chain couples TRBV9 to TRBJ2-3; D unclear. This CDR3 spans 12 amino acids. Trimming stripped 0 bases from V and 6 bases from J, with 5 bases between. CDR1 is SGDLS, CDR2 YYNGEE, per germline. The chain's CDR3 is CASSVESDTQYF. CDR3 DNA sequence: TGTGCCAGCAGCGTAGAGTCGGATACGCAGTATTTT.

The CDR3 spells CASSPQSPDGTGGYEQYF. The CDR3, as DNA: TGTGCCAGTAGTCCCCAAAGCCCGGACGGGACAGGTGGCTACGAGCAGTACTTC. This sequence joins TRBV19 and TRBJ2-7; TRBD1 agrees at 8 bases. With V trimmed by 5 bases and J by 3 bases, 18 bases remained unmatched. The CDR3 length is 18 residues. The germline gives CDR1 LNHDA, CDR2 SQIVND (reference sequence).

V is TRBV5-1 and J is TRBJ1-1; TRBD1 aligns across 7 bases. CDR3 size: 14 residues. V gave up 5 bases and J gave up 2 bases; unmatched junction bases: 6. Germline V gene sequence: CDR1 SGHRS, CDR2 YFSETQ. The CDR3 DNA reads as TGCGCCAGCAGACGTGAAGGGGGCAACACTGAAGCTTTCTTT. This codes for CASRREGGNTEAFF.

V is TRBV4-1 and J is TRBJ1-1, with 7 bases fitting TRBD1. Losses at the gene ends were 2 bases for V and 6 bases for J; bases not matched to a gene: 6. Looked up from germline, CDR1 is MGHRA and CDR2 is YSYEKL. The CDR3 has 14 residues. CDR3 amino acids: CASSQHDRVAEAFF. Written as DNA, the CDR3 is TGCGCCAGCAGCCAACATGACAGGGTCGCTGAAGCTTTCTTT.

The chain links TRBV19 to TRBJ2-1; TRBD1 matches at 8 bases. The ends lost 7 bases at V and 7 bases at J; junction bases unmatched: 3. The CDR3 contains 12 residues. In germline, CDR1 is LNHDA, CDR2 SQIVND (reference sequence). The CDR3 spells CASTRQGNEQFF. Here the CDR3 DNA reads TGTGCCAGTACCAGACAGGGGAATGAGCAGTTCTTC.

The V and J genes are TRBV5-1 and TRBJ1-4; 8 positions agree with TRBD1. The V gene end was trimmed by 6 bases and the J gene end by 8 bases; junction bases not matched to a gene: 12. Germline CDR1 reads SGHRS; CDR2 reads YFSETQ. The CDR3 loop spans 15 amino acids. The CDR3 sequence is CASKDDRGGGEKLFF. For the CDR3, the DNA is TGCGCCAGCAAGGACGACAGGGGCGGAGGCGAAAAACTGTTTTTT.

The V and J genes are TRBV6-5 and TRBJ2-1, with TRBD2 matching over 11 bases. J lost 9 bases, V lost 5 bases, and 9 bases had no gene match. The CDR3 has 15 amino acids. Looked up from germline, CDR1 is MNHEY and CDR2 is SVGAGI. This CDR3 reads CASSPTSGRWVEQFF. The CDR3 DNA sequence: TGTGCCAGCAGTCCTACTAGCGGGAGATGGGTTGAGCAGTTCTTC.

V usage is TRBV5-1 and J usage is TRBJ2-5; D may be TRBD1 (5 bases). Germline CDR1 SGHRS, CDR2 YFSETQ. The CDR3 loop spans 15 amino acids. Trimming took off 1 base at V and 5 bases at J, with 15 bases between the two ends. CDR3 residues: CASSLQDNLGETQYF. In nucleotides, the CDR3 is TGCGCCAGCAGCTTGCAGGACAATTTGGGGGAGACCCAGTACTTC.

The chain couples TRBV9 to TRBJ1-2, with 8 nucleotides matching TRBD1. The length of the CDR3 is 15 residues. The germline V gene encodes CDR1 SGDLS and CDR2 YYNGEE. The junction had 6 bases not matched to a gene; V was cut back by 0 bases and J by 5 bases. CDR3 in DNA: TGTGCCAGCAGCGTAGTAGCGACAGGGGAATATGGCTACACCTTC. It yields the protein CASSVVATGEYGYTF.

The chain links TRBV28 to TRBJ1-2; D remains unclear. CDR1 and CDR2 (germline): MDHEN, SYDVKM. The CDR3 is made up of 12 amino acids. Trimming took off 4 bases at V and 5 bases at J, with 8 bases between the two ends. The CDR3: CASSSDGYGYTF. The CDR3 DNA is TGTGCCAGCAGTTCGGACGGATATGGCTACACCTTC.